Listed below are T cell receptor beta chains from one sample, sequenced in a study of T cell repertoires in aging, cancer and after chemotherapy. TCRdb reprocessed the multiplex PCR reads via MiXCR and lists one record per CDR3 protein. The repertoire includes thousands of distinct CDR3 sequences, approximately 22% of them detected once, and around 8.5% sits in the top ten. Sequenced: blood. The receptors originated from a human donor with a blood cancer. The CDR3 runs from the conserved cysteine through the conserved F or W. D genes are given only for firm matches. Clone size is shown for a subset of rows, as once, few, many or a class of expanded clone.

>.|.|TRBJ1-2|TRBV28
CASSFWGGAGGYTF
TGTGCCAGCAGTTTCTGGGGGGGGGCTGGTGGCTACACCTTC
>medium-sized|.|TRBJ1-3|TRBV18
CASSPLNKNRRSGNTIYF
TGTGCCAGCTCACCGCTGAACAAGAACCGCCGCTCTGGAAACACCATATATTTT
>medium-sized|.|TRBJ2-7|TRBV29-1
CSVGPYEQYF
TGCAGCGTTGGACCGTACGAGCAGTACTTC
>medium-sized|TRBD1|TRBJ1-2|TRBV6-2/TRBV6-3
CASSSIYRQGSNYGYTF
TGTGCCAGCAGTTCCATATATCGACAGGGCTCTAACTATGGCTACACCTTC
>medium-sized|TRBD1|TRBJ1-3|TRBV30
CAWDRERNTIYF
TGTGCCTGGGACAGGGAAAGAAACACCATATATTTT
>.|.|TRBJ1-6|TRBV4-1
CASSQDLAGSSYNSPLHF
TGCGCCAGCAGCCAAGATCTGGCGGGTAGCTCCTATAATTCACCCCTCCACTTT
>few|.|TRBJ1-6|TRBV6-6
CASRALDRYSPLHF
TGTGCCAGCAGGGCCTTGGACAGATATTCACCCCTCCACTTT
>.|.|TRBJ2-2|TRBV12-3/TRBV12-4
CASYSDGAGELFF
TGTGCCAGCTATAGCGATGGGGCCGGGGAGCTGTTTTTT
>few|.|TRBJ2-3|TRBV5-1
CASSLARGRGDTQYF
TGCGCCAGCAGCTTGGCCAGGGGCCGGGGAGATACGCAGTATTTT
>medium-sized|.|TRBJ2-7|TRBV18
CASSPIPYEQYF
TGTGCCAGCTCACCAATTCCCTACGAGCAGTACTTC
>medium-sized|.|TRBJ1-5|TRBV19
CASNRQRGQPQHF
TGTGCCAGTAATCGGCAAAGGGGCCAGCCCCAGCATTTT
>few|TRBD2|TRBJ2-1|TRBV7-9
CAATWGGGSYNEQFF
TGTGCCGCTACCTGGGGGGGGGGCTCCTACAATGAGCAGTTCTTC
>medium-sized|TRBD1|TRBJ1-4|TRBV6-6
CASSPLTDRRKEKLFF
TGTGCCAGCAGTCCTCTAACGGACAGGAGGAAGGAAAAACTGTTTTTT
>.|.|TRBJ2-7|TRBV28
CASRQVSYEQYF
TGTGCCAGCAGACAGGTCTCCTACGAGCAGTACTTC
>.|.|TRBJ1-1|TRBV5-1
CASSLLRASGPIMNTEAFF
TGCGCCAGCAGCTTATTACGAGCCTCGGGGCCTATAATGAACACTGAAGCTTTCTTT
>medium-sized|TRBD1|TRBJ1-2|TRBV19
CASSRGTGGWLRGYGYTF
TGTGCCAGTAGTAGAGGGACAGGAGGTTGGTTGAGGGGGTACGGCTACACCTTC
>medium-sized|.|TRBJ1-3|TRBV6-2/TRBV6-3
CASRWGSGNTIYF
TGTGCCAGCAGGTGGGGCTCTGGAAACACCATATATTTT
>.|.|TRBJ1-6|TRBV25-1
CASSEEGYSPLHF
TGTGCCAGCAGTGAGGAGGGCTATTCACCCCTCCACTTT
>.|.|TRBJ1-2|TRBV7-9
CACSLVSASNYGYTF
TGTGCCTGCAGCTTAGTCAGCGCTTCTAACTATGGCTACACCTTC
>.|.|TRBJ1-1|TRBV30
CAWNLGGVNTEAFF
TGTGCCTGGAACCTGGGGGGGGTGAACACTGAAGCTTTCTTT
>.|.|TRBJ2-2|TRBV11-1
CAISGNTGELFF
TGTGCCATTAGCGGGAACACCGGGGAGCTGTTTTTT
>medium-sized|.|TRBJ1-1|TRBV5-6
CASSGGTGNTEAFF
TGTGCCAGCAGCGGAGGGACGGGGAACACTGAAGCTTTCTTT
>.|.|TRBJ1-4|TRBV6-5
CASSSQPPPWNEKLFF
TGTGCCAGCAGTTCCCAGCCTCCTCCTTGGAATGAAAAACTGTTTTTT
>medium-sized|.|TRBJ2-5|TRBV6-5
CASSYNALQETQYF
TGTGCCAGCAGTTACAATGCTCTCCAAGAGACCCAGTACTTC
>few|.|TRBJ1-6|TRBV12-3/TRBV12-4
CASRAPYNSPLHF
TGTGCCAGCAGGGCCCCCTATAATTCACCCCTCCACTTT
>medium-sized|TRBD1|TRBJ1-5|TRBV6-5
CASSYATGQWPQHF
TGTGCCAGCAGTTACGCGACAGGGCAATGGCCCCAGCATTTT